The 20 T cell receptor beta chains given below trace back to one sample, sequenced in a study of T cell responses to AZD1222 COVID-19 vaccine (dated by TCRdb to 2020 to 2022). The library was generated by the immunoSEQ multiplex PCR assay. TCRdb limited this immuneACCESS table to in-frame rearrangements with V and J called. A share of clones is missing; checked studies link under half to unresolved V genes, and the rest is unexplained. The sample table lists about 150,000 clones, roughly nine tenths of them with a count of one. The ten largest clonotypes hold around 1.2% of the sample. This specimen's time point label, per the study, means: about 28 days (+/-7) after the second vaccine dose. Sequences were derived from peripheral blood, sampled 28 days after the second AZD1222 dose. These receptors all come from an adult who received the AZD1222 COVID-19 vaccine.

This sequence joins TRBV12-3 or TRBV12-4 and TRBJ1-2; unclear D gene. Trimming removed 8 bases at V and 4 bases at J, with 14 bases between. This CDR3 region has 13 residues. The CDR3 nucleotides are TGTGCCAGCGGCGGCACGTTTGGCTATGGCTACACCTTC. Translated: CASGGTFGYGYTF.

The J gene is TRBJ2-1, the V gene TRBV4-2, with a weak D call TRBD2 (6 bases). CDR1 LGHNA and CDR2 YNFKEQ come from the germline V gene. V was shortened by 4 bases and J by 12 bases, with 16 bases between the two germline ends. The CDR3 covers 13 residues. DNA of the CDR3: TGTGCCAGCAGCCCCTCGACTAGAGAAGGGCAGTTCTTC. Translating gives CASSPSTREGQFF.

The rearrangement links TRBV28 to TRBJ2-7; D unclear. The CDR3 has 11 amino acids. The V gene's germline CDR1 is MDHEN and CDR2 SYDVKM. The V end lost 5 bases, the J end lost 7 bases, and 9 bases lay between the germline ends. CDR3 region: CASSQTWEQYF. Written as DNA, the CDR3 is TGTGCCAGCAGTCAAACTTGGGAGCAGTACTTC.

The chain carries TRBV6-6 and TRBJ2-4; 16 nucleotides match TRBD2. CDR3 length: 17 residues. Germline V gives CDR1 MNHNY, CDR2 SVGAGI (reference sequence). J gave up 5 bases and V 5 bases, and 6 bases lay outside the gene matches. CDR3 protein: CASSPGTSGRGENIQYF. The DNA for the CDR3 is TGTGCCAGCAGTCCTGGGACTAGCGGGAGGGGTGAAAACATTCAGTACTTC.

CDR3 nucleotides: TGTGCCAGCAGCCATAGGACAGGGGGAGGCTTCACTGAAGCTTTCTTT. Translation gives CASSHRTGGGFTEAFF. The chain couples TRBV3-1 (or the pseudogene TRBV3-2) to TRBJ1-1; 10 bases match TRBD1. V lost 3 bases and J lost 4; bases outside the gene matches: 8. Per germline, CDR1 LGHDT and CDR2 YNNKEL (reference sequence). This CDR3 has 16 amino acids.

The genes are TRBV19 and TRBJ1-6, with TRBD1 identical over 10 bases. Germline CDR1 and CDR2: LNHDA and SQIVND (reference sequence). This CDR3 is built from 14 residues. Trimming cost V 6 bases and J 9 bases; bases outside gene matches: 5. CDR3 amino acids: CASSPDRGGSPLHF. Written as DNA, the CDR3 is TGTGCCAGTAGCCCGGACAGGGGGGGTTCACCCCTCCACTTT.

The chain has TRBV5-5 and TRBJ1-4, with a tentative D call TRBD1 (6 bases). The germline V gene has CDR1 SGHKS and CDR2 YYEKEE (reference sequence). There are 14 residues in the CDR3. V shed 2 bases and J shed 5 bases, with 10 bases lying between them. CDR3 coding DNA: TGTGCCAGCAGCTTAAGGGGGATAAATGAAAAACTGTTTTTT. Residues: CASSLRGINEKLFF.

The genes are TRBV27 and TRBJ2-1, with 9 bases identical to TRBD2. Losses at the gene ends were 5 bases for V and 8 bases for J; bases not matched to a gene: 16. The CDR3 runs 17 residues. CDR1 and CDR2 from the germline V gene are MNHEY and SMNVEV (reference sequence). Here the CDR3 reads CASSEPIAGARGDEQFF. The CDR3 DNA sequence: TGTGCCAGCAGTGAACCGATAGCGGGGGCCAGGGGCGATGAGCAGTTCTTC.

V gene TRBV7-2 combines with J gene TRBJ1-5; no clear D. The CDR3 spans 15 residues. The ends were cut back, 7 bases at V and 0 bases at J, with 13 bases in the middle. CDR1 and CDR2 from the germline V gene are SGHTA and FQGNSA. The CDR3 is CASTQDGDSNQPQHF. For the CDR3, the DNA is TGTGCCAGCACGCAGGACGGGGATAGCAATCAGCCCCAGCATTTT.

Regarding this clone: The sample contains more than one DNA sequence encoding this CDR3. The chain employs TRBV9 and TRBJ1-1; D might be TRBD1 (5 bases). Germline-derived CDR1 and CDR2 are SGDLS and YYNGEE. This CDR3 contains 15 residues. The germline V and J ends were trimmed by 3 bases and 1 base, with 13 bases remaining between them. The CDR3 loop reads CASSAGTLGNTEAFF. The CDR3 DNA reads TGTGCCAGCAGCGCGGGGACCTTGGGGAACACTGAAGCTTTCTTT.

The chain couples TRBV18 to TRBJ1-5, with 8 bases lining up with TRBD1. After removal of 2 bases from V and 1 base from J, the junction contained 22 bases not matched to a gene. Germline V CDR1 and CDR2: KGHSH, LQKENI. This CDR3 is 22 amino acids long. CDR3 sequence (DNA): TGTGCCAGCTCACCAGATTTAAATTTCGACAGGGGTAAGTGGATGAGCAATCAGCCCCAGCATTTT. It encodes CASSPDLNFDRGKWMSNQPQHF.

V usage is TRBV6-5 and J usage is TRBJ2-3, with 7 positions matching TRBD1. CDR1 MNHEY and CDR2 SVGAGI come from the germline V gene. With 6 bases clipped from V and 2 bases from J, the junction kept 5 bases outside the gene matches. The CDR3 runs to 14 residues. The CDR3 protein is CASRRDSSTDTQYF. CDR3 DNA: TGTGCCAGCAGAAGGGACAGTTCCACAGATACGCAGTATTTT.

The chain employs TRBV5-4 and TRBJ1-2, with 8 bases lining up with TRBD1. Germline V CDR1 and CDR2: SGHNT, YYREEE (reference sequence). The V gene end was trimmed by 3 bases and the J gene end by 1 base; junction bases not matched to a gene: 5. The CDR3 runs 15 residues. The chain's CDR3 is CASSSRDRINYGYTF. The CDR3, as DNA: TGTGCCAGCAGCTCCCGGGACAGGATTAACTATGGCTACACCTTC.

The rearrangement links TRBV11-2 to TRBJ1-6; tentative D call: TRBD1 (5 bases). V was trimmed by 0 bases and J by 9 bases, leaving 12 bases between them. The CDR3 extends over 15 amino acids. The V gene's germline CDR1 is SGHAT and CDR2 FQNNGV. CDR3 loop: CASSLDQGVSSPLHF. The CDR3 coding sequence is TGTGCCAGCAGCTTAGACCAGGGTGTGAGTTCACCCCTCCACTTT.

This sequence joins TRBV3-1 (or the pseudogene TRBV3-2) and TRBJ2-2; 9 bases are shared with TRBD2. Germline V gives CDR1 LGHDT, CDR2 YNNKEL (reference sequence). V shed 5 bases and J 5 bases; nucleotides not matched to a gene: 9. The CDR3 is made up of 16 amino acids. The CDR3 nucleotides are TGTGCCAGCAGCGACCTCGGGCTAGCGGGAACCGGGGAGCTGTTTTTT. It specifies CASSDLGLAGTGELFF.

V gene TRBV19 combines with J gene TRBJ2-1, with 14 bases fitting TRBD2. The V segment lost 5 bases and the J segment 7 bases; nucleotides outside the gene matches: 4. This CDR3 is 15 amino acids long. Looked up from germline, CDR1 is LNHDA and CDR2 is SQIVND (reference sequence). The CDR3 protein is CASSVGTSGSNEQFF. CDR3 DNA: TGTGCCAGTAGTGTCGGGACTAGCGGGAGTAATGAGCAGTTCTTC. The full variable domain, rest sourced from reference TRBV19 and TRBJ2-1, is DGGITQSPKYLFRKEGQNVTLSCEQNLNHDAMYWYRQDPGQGLRLIYYSQIVNDFQKGDIAEGYSVSREKKESFPLTVTSAQKNPTAFYLCASSVGTSGSNEQFFGPGTRLTVL.

The rearrangement links TRBV2 to TRBJ2-1; 7 nucleotides line up with TRBD2. Germline CDR1 reads SNHLY; CDR2 reads FYNNEI. J gave up 8 bases and V 3 bases, and 7 bases lay outside the gene matches. There are 14 residues in the CDR3. In nucleotides, the CDR3 is TGTGCCAGCAGTGAGGAGACTAGCTTCGATGAGCAGTTCTTC. This encodes CASSEETSFDEQFF.

The chain carries TRBV7-9 and TRBJ1-1; D not certain. The V gene's germline CDR1 is SEHNR and CDR2 FQNEAQ (reference sequence). The V and J ends lost 5 bases and 5 bases respectively, with 6 bases between them. The CDR3 length is 11 residues. This CDR3 reads CASSLLTEAFF. The CDR3, as DNA: TGTGCCAGCAGCCTATTAACTGAAGCTTTCTTT.

The V and J genes are TRBV5-6 and TRBJ2-5; 11 bases match TRBD2. Germline V gene lookup returns CDR1 SGHDT and CDR2 YYEEEE. J gave up 4 bases and V 0 bases, and 11 bases lay outside the gene matches. The CDR3 extends over 18 amino acids. CDR3 nucleotides: TGTGCCAGCAGCTTGGCCTGGCTAGCGGGAGGCAGGGGAGAGACCCAGTACTTC. It specifies CASSLAWLAGGRGETQYF.

This chain connects TRBV29-1 to TRBJ2-1; D is unclear. This CDR3 has 11 residues. The germline V and J ends were trimmed by 0 bases and 7 bases, with 4 bases remaining between them. Per germline, CDR1 SQVTM and CDR2 ANQGSEA. CDR3 region: CSVEEANEQFF. The CDR3 nucleotides are TGCAGCGTTGAAGAAGCGAATGAGCAGTTCTTC.